These T cell receptor beta chains were read from a single sample in a study of early T cells in non-severe SARS-CoV-2 infection. MiXCR was run by TCRdb on the 5' RACE reads, yielding one entry per CDR3 protein. The data show over 35,000 distinct CDR3 sequences, roughly 10% seen once. The sequenced material came from whole blood. The receptor source for this set is an adult who was a healthcare worker with PCR-confirmed SARS-CoV-2 infection or an uninfected control (not recorded which). Both conserved end residues are part of each CDR3. The D gene is left open where the match is weak.

D gene: TRBD1; CDR3 length: 15; J gene: TRBJ2-5; V gene: TRBV7-6; CDR3 protein: CASSSPTGGQETQYF
D gene: TRBD2; CDR3 length: 16; J gene: TRBJ2-1; V gene: TRBV7-8; CDR3 protein: CASSPGGLAGYNEQFF
D gene: NA; CDR3 length: 12; J gene: TRBJ2-1; V gene: TRBV12-3/TRBV12-4; CDR3 protein: CASRLPGNEQFF
D gene: NA; CDR3 length: 15; J gene: TRBJ2-7; V gene: TRBV12-3/TRBV12-4; CDR3 protein: CASSFSLARTPEQYF
D gene: NA; CDR3 length: 16; J gene: TRBJ1-1; V gene: TRBV5-3; CDR3 protein: CARSLLWGALGTEAFF
D gene: NA; CDR3 length: 15; J gene: TRBJ1-1; V gene: TRBV18; CDR3 protein: CASSPWAEMNTEAFF
D gene: TRBD1; CDR3 length: 16; J gene: TRBJ1-5; V gene: TRBV19; CDR3 protein: CASCPLGQGSNQPQHF
D gene: TRBD2; CDR3 length: 15; J gene: TRBJ2-7; V gene: TRBV25-1; CDR3 protein: CASSDTSGGFREQYF
D gene: NA; CDR3 length: 16; J gene: TRBJ2-5; V gene: TRBV3-1; CDR3 protein: CASSQDLTPIGETQYF
D gene: NA; CDR3 length: 15; J gene: TRBJ1-2; V gene: TRBV20-1; CDR3 protein: CSARDHTVGDYGYTF
D gene: NA; CDR3 length: 14; J gene: TRBJ1-5; V gene: TRBV29-1; CDR3 protein: CSVTFTGVGQPQHF
D gene: TRBD2; CDR3 length: 15; J gene: TRBJ2-3; V gene: TRBV7-9; CDR3 protein: CASSLLLAGTDTQYF
D gene: NA; CDR3 length: 17; J gene: TRBJ2-6; V gene: TRBV19; CDR3 protein: CASSIDGGGGGANVLTF
D gene: NA; CDR3 length: 13; J gene: TRBJ2-7; V gene: TRBV10-3; CDR3 protein: CAISRKGDYEQYF
D gene: NA; CDR3 length: 13; J gene: TRBJ1-5; V gene: TRBV6-5; CDR3 protein: CASSYSLDQPQHF
D gene: NA; CDR3 length: 17; J gene: TRBJ2-6; V gene: TRBV7-2; CDR3 protein: CASSSPGGRAGANVLTF
D gene: NA; CDR3 length: 14; J gene: TRBJ2-7; V gene: TRBV20-1; CDR3 protein: CSTYRLGSSYEQYF
D gene: TRBD1; CDR3 length: 15; J gene: TRBJ2-1; V gene: TRBV5-1; CDR3 protein: CASSSQGAGDNEQFF
D gene: NA; CDR3 length: 13; J gene: TRBJ2-7; V gene: TRBV5-1; CDR3 protein: CASSWSEFYEQYF
D gene: NA; CDR3 length: 11; J gene: TRBJ1-1; V gene: TRBV7-2; CDR3 protein: CASESNTEAFF
D gene: NA; CDR3 length: 14; J gene: TRBJ1-5; V gene: TRBV5-6; CDR3 protein: CASSRTASNQPQHF
D gene: TRBD1; CDR3 length: 15; J gene: TRBJ1-2; V gene: TRBV7-2; CDR3 protein: CASSLGQGANYGYTF
D gene: NA; CDR3 length: 14; J gene: TRBJ2-5; V gene: TRBV5-4; CDR3 protein: CASSLGQGQETQYF
D gene: NA; CDR3 length: 15; J gene: TRBJ1-5; V gene: TRBV6-5; CDR3 protein: CASRKAGSLNQPQHF
D gene: NA; CDR3 length: 17; J gene: TRBJ1-5; V gene: TRBV4-2; CDR3 protein: CASSQEMHGQTNQPQHF
D gene: TRBD1; CDR3 length: 14; J gene: TRBJ1-3; V gene: TRBV6-5; CDR3 protein: CASSWDRDGNTIYF
D gene: NA; CDR3 length: 15; J gene: TRBJ2-5; V gene: TRBV5-1; CDR3 protein: CASSLDPPARETQYF
D gene: NA; CDR3 length: 15; J gene: TRBJ2-1; V gene: TRBV7-9; CDR3 protein: CASSPRLGTHNEQFF
D gene: TRBD1; CDR3 length: 14; J gene: TRBJ1-4; V gene: TRBV4-3; CDR3 protein: CASSQGQVNEKLFF
D gene: NA; CDR3 length: 20; J gene: TRBJ2-1; V gene: TRBV25-1; CDR3 protein: CASSALTGAGGASSYNEQFF